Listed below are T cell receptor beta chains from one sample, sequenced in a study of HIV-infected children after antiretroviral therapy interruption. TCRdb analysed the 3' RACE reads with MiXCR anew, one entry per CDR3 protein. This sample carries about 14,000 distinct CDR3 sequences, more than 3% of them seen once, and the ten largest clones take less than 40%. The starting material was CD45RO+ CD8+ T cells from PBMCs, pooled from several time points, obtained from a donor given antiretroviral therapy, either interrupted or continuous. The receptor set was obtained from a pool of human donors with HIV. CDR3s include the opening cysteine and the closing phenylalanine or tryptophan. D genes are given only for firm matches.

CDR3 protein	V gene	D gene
CASSFGQGAVNEQFF	TRBV28	TRBD1
CASSFTSGSLHEQYF	TRBV7-3	TRBD2
CSVDQGTEAFF	TRBV29-1	-
CASSLLGTSGGAEWYF	TRBV7-2	TRBD2
CASSPGGHEQYF	TRBV27	TRBD1
CASSLVGQGKSGELFF	TRBV6-5	TRBD1
CASSLLGVGDTQYF	TRBV7-3	-
CSVRDRGIANYGYTF	TRBV29-1	TRBD1
CASSNWDRDNEQFF	TRBV12-3/TRBV12-4	TRBD1
CASSGTDQNNSPLHF	TRBV28	TRBD1
CAWSPDRVGDGYTF	TRBV30	TRBD1
CSGLGGTPYNEQFF	TRBV29-1	TRBD2
CASSLANREDTEAFF	TRBV4-1	-
CASSLTVFTYEQYF	TRBV12-3/TRBV12-4	-
CASSFGGGNEQFF	TRBV7-9	-
CASSGGLGTGKLF	TRBV2	TRBD2
CAWTDFNTEAFF	TRBV30	-
CASSLDFQGSNSPLHF	TRBV5-1	-
CASSDDLEAFF	TRBV7-9	-
CATGRRTNEQYF	TRBV27	-
CASSYVTGGSTEAFF	TRBV6-5	TRBD1
CASSPRSLNEQFF	TRBV6-2/TRBV6-3	-
CASSVGTGNEKLFF	TRBV6-1	-
CASSYLAPGELFF	TRBV6-5	-
CASSLGVNEKLFF	TRBV12-3/TRBV12-4	-
CACSSGGASGANVLTF	TRBV30	TRBD2
CATSREEGSERTDTQYF	TRBV15	-
CASSLEATNEQFF	TRBV11-2	-
CSARDQQGIIQYF	TRBV20-1	TRBD1
CATSRIFPTSSYEQYF	TRBV15	-
CASSSPSTGSHNEQFF	TRBV27	TRBD1
CASSSGTSVNEQSGTSVNEQFF	TRBV5-6	TRBD2
CASSEGSGGPNYEQYF	TRBV9	-
CASSQGTGHAKNIQYF	TRBV3-1	TRBD1
CASSDFEENTIYF	TRBV6-1	-
CASSLGVINTGELFF	TRBV7-9	-
CASGNDRGHEKLFF	TRBV12-5	TRBD1
CASRLTGGRNEQFF	TRBV5-1	-